The 31 T cell receptor beta chains reported below all come from one sample, sequenced in a study of blood T cell repertoires in COVID-19. Sequencing was performed with immunoSEQ multiplex PCR; in TCRdb, only in-frame clones are kept and a portion is missing. The sample shows under 300,000 clones, roughly 90% of them seen only once. Sequencing was performed on peripheral blood. The receptors come from a woman aged 40 to 49 who had recovered from COVID-19.

The CDR3 bases are TGCGCCAGCAGCCAAGATTCAAAAAGCGGGAGCTCTCACAATGAGCAGTTCTTC. Protein: CASSQDSKSGSSHNEQFF. The chain links TRBV4-1 to TRBJ2-1, with 8 bases that match TRBD2. The germline gives CDR1 MGHRA, CDR2 YSYEKL. This CDR3 contains 18 residues. Trimming removed 0 bases from V and 5 bases from J; junction bases left unmatched: 12.

The V and J genes are TRBV7-6 and TRBJ2-5, with TRBD2 matching 11 bases. This CDR3 has 16 residues. With V trimmed by 5 bases and J by 5 bases, 10 bases remained unmatched. Germline V gene lookup returns CDR1 SGHVS and CDR2 FNYEAQ. CDR3 sequence reads: CASSKGTSGVGETQYF. The CDR3 DNA reads TGTGCCAGCAGCAAAGGGACTAGCGGAGTTGGGGAGACCCAGTACTTC.

This chain links TRBV7-2 with TRBJ2-5; D unresolved. Trimming stripped 1 base from V and 2 bases from J, with 5 bases between. This CDR3 spans 13 amino acids. Germline V lookup: CDR1 SGHTA, CDR2 FQGNSA. CDR3 sequence (DNA): TGTGCCAGCAGCTTAGTCCAACAAGAGACCCAGTACTTC. It translates to CASSLVQQETQYF. Filled out from reference TRBV7-2 and TRBJ2-5, the complete variable domain reads GAGVSQSPSNKVTEKGKDVELRCDPISGHTALYWYRQSLGQGLEFLIYFQGNSAPDKSGLPSDRFSAERTGGSVSTLTIQRTQQEDSAVYLCASSLVQQETQYFGPGTRLLVL.

The J gene is TRBJ1-6, the V gene TRBV5-1; possibly TRBD1 for D (5 bases). The V gene lost 4 bases and the J gene lost 10 bases, with 21 bases spanning the gap. CDR1 is SGHRS, CDR2 YFSETQ, per germline. CDR3 length: 16 amino acids. CDR3 in amino acids: CASSLTPRGERSPLHF. The DNA for the CDR3 is TGCGCCAGCAGCCTAACCCCGCGGGGGGAAAGATCACCCCTCCACTTT.

CDR3: CASSFGTGRYEQYF. In DNA form, the CDR3 reads TGTGCCAGCAGCTTCGGTACAGGGCGATACGAGCAGTACTTC. The J gene is TRBJ2-7, the V gene TRBV7-8, with D perhaps matching TRBD1 (6 bases). The V and J ends lost 3 bases and 4 bases respectively, with 13 bases between them. Germline V CDR1 and CDR2: SGHVS, FQNEAQ. The CDR3 loop spans 14 amino acids. Looking up the rest from reference TRBV7-8 and TRBJ2-7 gives the full variable domain: GAGVSQSPRYKVAKRGQDVALRCDPISGHVSLFWYQQALGQGPEFLTYFQNEAQLDKSGLPSDRFFAERPEGSVSTLKIQRTQQEDSAVYLCASSFGTGRYEQYFGPGTRLTVT.

The rearrangement links TRBV24-1 to TRBJ2-7; 14 positions agree with TRBD2. Trimming at V came to 7 bases and at J to 6 bases, leaving 7 bases not matched to a gene. Per germline, CDR1 KGHDR and CDR2 SFDVKD. CDR3 length: 15 amino acids. The CDR3 protein is CATRGRLAGGSEQYF. The DNA of the CDR3 is TGTGCCACCAGGGGCCGACTAGCGGGAGGGTCCGAGCAGTACTTC.

The V gene is TRBV14, the J gene TRBJ2-7; D gene unclear. CDR1 and CDR2 (germline): SGHDN, FVKESK. The V and J ends lost 3 bases and 9 bases respectively, with 15 bases between them. The CDR3 runs to 13 residues. The CDR3 nucleotides read TGTGCCAGCAGCCACGGCCAGGAACGGTCGCAGTACTTC. It is translated as CASSHGQERSQYF.

The chain joins TRBV5-1 to TRBJ2-7; TRBD1 agrees at 9 bases. CDR3 length: 16 residues. Germline V gene sequence: CDR1 SGHRS, CDR2 YFSETQ. V gave up 4 bases and J gave up 2 bases; unmatched junction bases: 10. CDR3: CASSRKVDRGAYEQYF. The CDR3 DNA reads TGCGCCAGCAGCCGCAAGGTCGACAGGGGGGCCTACGAGCAGTACTTC.

CDR3 DNA sequence: TGCAGCGTTCGGCGGGATTCCTACAATGAGCAGTTCTTC. Its protein is CSVRRDSYNEQFF. The gene calls are TRBV29-1 and TRBJ2-1, with a possible D match to TRBD2 (6 bases). The CDR3 length is 13 residues. Germline values: CDR1 SQVTM, CDR2 ANQGSEA. The germline V and J ends were trimmed by 5 bases and 1 base, with 9 bases remaining between them.

The chain uses TRBV14 and TRBJ1-2, with TRBD1 identical over 10 bases. The J segment lost 7 bases and the V segment lost 9 bases, leaving 11 bases of the junction unmatched. The CDR3 extends over 14 amino acids. Germline V lookup: CDR1 SGHDN, CDR2 FVKESK. CDR3 residues: CARRSWTGGFGYTF. In nucleotides, the CDR3 is TGTGCCAGACGATCCTGGACAGGGGGTTTTGGCTACACCTTC.

The chain has TRBV7-8 and TRBJ2-3, with a possible D match to TRBD1 (5 bases). CDR1 and CDR2 (germline): SGHVS, FQNEAQ. The length of the CDR3 is 16 residues. The germline V and J ends were trimmed by 2 bases and 0 bases, with 12 bases remaining between them. The CDR3 DNA reads TGTGCCAGCAGCTTAAGGTCTCAGGGAAGCACAGATACGCAGTATTTT. It specifies CASSLRSQGSTDTQYF.

The V call is TRBV18, the J call TRBJ1-1; 7 nucleotides align to TRBD1. CDR3 length equals 15 residues. V was pared by 5 bases and J by 4 bases, with 10 bases of the junction left unmatched. CDR1 is KGHSH and CDR2 is LQKENI in the germline V gene. CDR3 bases: TGTGCCAGCTCATTGGAGGGGGCCATGAGCACTGAAGCTTTCTTT. Protein: CASSLEGAMSTEAFF.

The gene calls are TRBV5-4 and TRBJ2-1; 7 bases fit TRBD2. The CDR3 consists of 15 residues. Germline CDR1 and CDR2: SGHNT and YYREEE (reference sequence). Trimming removed 0 bases from V and 5 bases from J; junction bases left unmatched: 5. The CDR3 sequence: CASSLAGGSNNEQFF. Written as DNA, the CDR3 is TGTGCCAGCAGCTTGGCGGGAGGAAGTAACAATGAGCAGTTCTTC. Supplemented by reference TRBV5-4 and TRBJ2-1, the full variable domain reads ETGVTQSPTHLIKTRGQQVTLRCSSQSGHNTVSWYQQALGQGPQFIFQYYREEENGRGNFPPRFSGLQFPNYSSELNVNALELDDSALYLCASSLAGGSNNEQFFGPGTRLTVL.

The chain links TRBV7-9 to TRBJ2-1, with 7 nucleotides matching TRBD2. The V segment lost 5 bases and the J segment 5 bases; nucleotides outside the gene matches: 12. CDR1 and CDR2 from the germline V gene are SEHNR and FQNEAQ (reference sequence). The CDR3 covers 16 residues. The CDR3 bases are TGTGCCAGCAGCCCCAAAGGGGCGGGAGCCCACAATGAGCAGTTCTTC. The encoded protein is CASSPKGAGAHNEQFF.

The rearrangement uses TRBV11-1 and TRBJ2-1; perhaps TRBD1 as D (6 bases). The CDR3 has 15 residues. Trimming removed 4 bases at V and 7 bases at J, with 17 bases between. Germline V gene lookup returns CDR1 SGHAT and CDR2 FQDESV (reference sequence). Here the CDR3 reads CASSSRGRGINEQFF. CDR3 DNA sequence: TGTGCCAGCAGCTCCAGGGGTCGGGGAATTAATGAGCAGTTCTTC.

The J gene is TRBJ2-7, the V gene TRBV4-1; maybe TRBD1 (6 bases). Trimming removed 1 base at V and 2 bases at J, with 12 bases between. Germline V lookup: CDR1 MGHRA, CDR2 YSYEKL. The CDR3 runs to 15 residues. CDR3 protein: CASSQGGQTTYEQYF. The CDR3 DNA reads TGCGCCAGCAGCCAAGGAGGACAGACCACCTACGAGCAGTACTTC.

This rearrangement joins TRBV4-2 to TRBJ1-6; 8 bases line up with TRBD1. The CDR3 consists of 15 residues. Unmatched junction bases numbered 1, after V lost 3 bases and J lost 3 bases. From germline, CDR1 is LGHNA and CDR2 YNFKEQ. CDR3 DNA sequence: TGTGCCAGCAGCCAGGACAGGGTCTATAATTCACCCCTCCACTTT. Protein product: CASSQDRVYNSPLHF.

This chain uses TRBV5-6 with TRBJ1-2; D uncertain. CDR3 size: 14 residues. Germline assignment: CDR1 SGHDT and CDR2 YYEEEE. The V and J ends lost 1 base and 2 bases respectively, with 9 bases between them. This CDR3 reads CASSLNSLNYGYTF. Here the CDR3 DNA reads TGTGCCAGCAGCTTGAACAGCCTAAACTATGGCTACACCTTC.

This chain joins TRBV7-9 and TRBJ2-5, with 8 bases aligning to TRBD1. CDR1 SEHNR and CDR2 FQNEAQ come from the germline V gene (reference sequence). This CDR3 has 14 residues. V lost 5 bases, J lost 5 bases, and 7 bases stayed unmatched. CDR3 nucleotides: TGTGCCAGCAGCACTAGGACAGGGATGGAGACCCAGTACTTC. Translation: CASSTRTGMETQYF.

The rearrangement links TRBV27 to TRBJ2-5; 11 bases align to TRBD2. Germline CDR1 is MNHEY and CDR2 is SMNVEV (reference sequence). The ends lost 5 bases at V and 5 bases at J; junction bases unmatched: 10. The CDR3 has 16 amino acids. In DNA form, the CDR3 reads TGTGCCAGCAGTAAGGGACTAGCGGCCCCTATGGAGACCCAGTACTTC. Translated, it gives CASSKGLAAPMETQYF.

The chain recombines TRBV6-4 with TRBJ2-7, with D perhaps TRBD2 (6 bases). V was shortened by 8 bases and J by 5 bases, with 16 bases between the two germline ends. The CDR3 consists of 13 residues. CDR1 MRHNA and CDR2 SNTAGT come from the germline V gene. DNA for the CDR3: TGTGCCAGCCGCCGTCGGGAGCTGAACGAGCAGTACTTC. Its protein is CASRRRELNEQYF.

The V gene is TRBV11-2, the J gene TRBJ1-4; no firm D call. The CDR3 covers 17 residues. Trimming stripped 1 base from V and 3 bases from J, with 15 bases between. The germline V gene has CDR1 SGHAT and CDR2 FQNNGV. CDR3 DNA sequence: TGTGCCAGCAGCTTAGGACTACCCCGTCTACCTAATGAAAAACTGTTTTTT. Protein product: CASSLGLPRLPNEKLFF.

The chain carries TRBV21-1 and TRBJ1-5. TRBV21-1 is a pseudogene. This CDR3 contains 21 residues. The CDR3 nucleotides read TGTGCCAGCAGCAAAGCGCGAGGGAGGCGATACCAGGAGAATAGCAATCAGCCCCAGCATTTT. This translates into CASSKARGRRYQENSNQPQHF.

This rearrangement joins TRBV11-2 to TRBJ1-1, with D perhaps TRBD1 (6 bases). The CDR3 contains 16 residues. Germline CDR1 reads SGHAT; CDR2 reads FQNNGV. Trimming cost V 0 bases and J 6 bases, with 17 bases left between them. CDR3 sequence (DNA): TGTGCCAGCAGCTTAGATCGGGGGGCGGTGTTCTCTGAAGCTTTCTTT. Its translation is CASSLDRGAVFSEAFF.

CDR3 bases: TGCGCCAGTACCAGGGCCTCCTACAATGAGCAGTTCTTC. Translation: CASTRASYNEQFF. The chain combines TRBV10-2 with TRBJ2-1; the D gene is possibly TRBD1 (5 bases). Germline CDR1 is WSHSY and CDR2 is SAAADI. The V gene lost 9 bases and the J gene lost 0 bases, with 9 bases spanning the gap. This CDR3 is 13 amino acids long.

The gene calls are TRBV6-2 or TRBV6-3 and TRBJ1-6, with no clear D. Germline CDR1 MNHEY, CDR2 SVGEGT. The CDR3 has 16 residues. The V gene lost 0 bases and the J gene lost 7 bases, with 13 bases spanning the gap. The CDR3 loop is CASSYSGGPRNSPLHF. The CDR3 DNA is TGTGCCAGCAGTTACTCTGGAGGGCCTAGGAATTCACCCCTCCACTTT.

This chain connects TRBV9 to TRBJ2-7; 11 nucleotides match TRBD2. The CDR3 sequence is 18 residues long. Germline assignment: CDR1 SGDLS and CDR2 YYNGEE. Trimming cost V 0 bases and J 2 bases; bases outside gene matches: 10. The CDR3 loop reads CASSVEVLTSGNAYEQYF. For the CDR3, the DNA is TGTGCCAGCAGCGTAGAAGTTCTGACTAGCGGGAATGCCTACGAGCAGTACTTC.

The rearrangement links TRBV30 to TRBJ1-4, with D perhaps TRBD1 (5 bases). V was trimmed by 0 bases and J by 0 bases, leaving 11 bases between them. Germline assignment: CDR1 GTSNPN and CDR2 SVGIG (reference sequence). This CDR3 is built from 16 residues. CDR3 protein: CAWSVRRGPTNEKLFF. DNA for the CDR3: TGTGCCTGGAGTGTACGGAGGGGCCCAACTAATGAAAAACTGTTTTTT.

The chain couples TRBV28 to TRBJ1-4, with a possible D match to TRBD1 (6 bases). Trimming cost V 6 bases and J 8 bases, with 22 bases left between them. The CDR3 covers 16 residues. Germline lookup yields CDR1 MDHEN and CDR2 SYDVKM. The CDR3 protein is CASSFPPGHEGEKLFF. The CDR3 DNA sequence: TGTGCCAGCAGCTTCCCTCCGGGACACGAAGGAGAAAAACTGTTTTTT.

This chain uses TRBV2 with TRBJ2-2; 8 bases align to TRBD2. The CDR3 extends over 17 amino acids. The V segment lost 4 bases and the J segment 7 bases; nucleotides outside the gene matches: 14. CDR1 SNHLY and CDR2 FYNNEI come from the germline V gene. Here the CDR3 reads CASSARIGAGVIGELFF. The CDR3, as DNA: TGTGCCAGCAGTGCCCGCATTGGAGCGGGAGTTATCGGGGAGCTGTTTTTT.

V gene TRBV3-1 (or the pseudogene TRBV3-2) combines with J gene TRBJ1-6, with D uncertain. Germline CDR1 LGHDT, CDR2 YNNKEL (reference sequence). V lost 3 bases and J lost 8, with 11 bases in between. This CDR3 is built from 14 residues. This CDR3 reads CASSHGPRDSPLHF. The CDR3 region has the DNA TGTGCCAGCAGCCATGGGCCCCGAGATTCACCCCTCCACTTT.